The clone carrying this T cell receptor (beta chain) was seen at least ten times. The V segment lost 0 bases and the J segment 5 bases; nucleotides outside the gene matches: 3. Germline assignment: CDR1 SGHRS and CDR2 YFSETQ. This CDR3 is 14 amino acids long. The source of the sample is a study of read filtering for tumor transcriptome and immune sequencing. At the time of active disease, bone marrow was collected from every patient. The library was built from around 400 ng RNA with molecular barcoded adaptors for alpha/delta and beta/gamma chains. TCRdb recomputed calls from the reads with MiXCR, one row per CDR3 protein. The table includes about 60,000 distinct CDR3 sequences, approximately 14% detected once.

Source material: a population of CD138-negative cells sorted from bone marrow. This chain joins TRBV5-1 and TRBJ1-1; 8 bases agree with TRBD1. The TCR sequence derives from a donor aged 40 or older with multiple myeloma. CDR3 nucleotides: TGCGCCAGCAGCTTGGCTGGACAGGGAACTGAAGCTTTCTTT. Translated: CASSLAGQGTEAFF.